These 29 T cell receptor beta chains were sequenced from one sample in a study of blood T cells in healthy people across ages (dated by TCRdb to between 2014 and 2017). Library method: 5' RACE. The sequencer was an Illumina HiSeq 2500. A second PCR of about 6 to 11 cycles was run with a J-beta primer mix and a sample-barcoded 5' primer. TCRdb reanalyzed the raw reads on its own, using fastp at Q25 for trimming and MiXCR for clone calling, and kept in-frame beta chains. Rows merge per CDR3 protein into single entries with the most common DNA and genes. For this sample the table gives about 1.4 million distinct CDR3 sequences, of which roughly 64% were detected only once. 6.5% to 8.5% of the sample is in the top ten clones. The specimen was blood. These receptors were collected from a man younger than 35 in good health.

This clonotype is a singleton in its sample. This rearrangement joins TRBV3-1 to TRBJ2-7; 9 bases line up with TRBD1. The V segment lost 6 bases and the J segment 12 bases; nucleotides outside the gene matches: 12. This CDR3 spans 13 amino acids. From germline, CDR1 is LGHDT and CDR2 YNNKEL (reference sequence). CDR3 DNA: TGTGCCAGCAGGAGCGGGACAGGGTTCGCCCGGTACTTC. Translating gives CASRSGTGFARYF.

The chain carries TRBV20-1 and TRBJ2-5; 11 positions match TRBD2. The J call may be wrong; the DNA end is better matched by TRBJ2-7. Germline assignment: CDR1 DFQATT and CDR2 SNEGSKA (reference sequence). CDR3 length: 15 amino acids. The CDR3 reads CSAIITSGGYYEQYF. CDR3 DNA: TGCAGTGCTATCATCACTAGCGGGGGCTATTACGAGCAGTACTTC.

Only one count was recorded for this clonotype. The chain couples TRBV20-1 to TRBJ2-3, with D hard to call. The V end lost 3 bases, the J end lost 2 bases, and 12 bases lay between the germline ends. Germline CDR1 DFQATT, CDR2 SNEGSKA (reference sequence). The CDR3 loop spans 14 amino acids. This CDR3 reads CSARKMQVTDTQYF. CDR3 in DNA: TGCAGTGCTAGGAAAATGCAGGTCACAGATACGCAGTATTTT.

This rearrangement joins TRBV11-2 to TRBJ2-5; 8 bases line up with TRBD1. The trim removed 5 bases at V and 2 bases at J, leaving 7 bases unmatched. This CDR3 has 15 amino acids. From germline, CDR1 is SGHAT and CDR2 FQNNGV. CDR3 in amino acids: CASSHATGVQETQYF. As DNA, the CDR3 is TGTGCCAGCAGCCACGCGACAGGGGTACAAGAGACCCAGTACTTC.

This chain links TRBV4-2 with TRBJ2-7, with D maybe TRBD1 (5 bases). Per the germline V gene, CDR1 is LGHNA and CDR2 is YNFKEQ. This CDR3 spans 13 amino acids. Trimming took off 1 base at V and 6 bases at J, with 10 bases between the two ends. In nucleotides, the CDR3 is TGTGCCAGCAGCCAAGCAGGGCGCGGCGAGCAGTACTTC. It codes for CASSQAGRGEQYF.

CDR3 sequence reads: CASSGLEAEAFF. The CDR3 nucleotides are TGTGCCAGCTCTGGTTTGGAGGCTGAAGCTTTCTTT. The J gene is TRBJ1-1, the V gene TRBV18; D is unclear. Germline values: CDR1 KGHSH, CDR2 LQKENI. The CDR3 extends over 12 amino acids. V lost 6 bases, J lost 6 bases, and 11 bases lay in between.

The CDR3 DNA is TGTGCCAGCGAAGGACCAAGGGAGCAGTTGTCAGTCCTATCCTACGAGCAGTACTTC. Residues: CASEGPREQLSVLSYEQYF. This chain links TRBV25-1 with TRBJ2-4; D is possibly TRBD2 (5 bases). Matching the DNA end better, TRBJ2-7 makes the J call doubtful. The CDR3 extends over 19 amino acids. The germline V gene has CDR1 MGHDK and CDR2 SYGVNS.

This clonotype was picked up a small number of times. V gene TRBV9 combines with J gene TRBJ1-1; D remains ambiguous. V was clipped by 0 bases and J by 1 base, with 7 bases between them. Germline lookup yields CDR1 SGDLS and CDR2 YYNGEE. This CDR3 contains 14 residues. The CDR3 nucleotides are TGTGCCAGCAGCGTAGGACTTACGAACACTGAAGCTTTCTTT. It is translated as CASSVGLTNTEAFF.

The chain has TRBV7-2 and TRBJ1-2; no clear D gene. This CDR3 has 15 residues. The germline V and J ends were trimmed by 1 base and 0 bases, with 9 bases remaining between them. Germline V gene sequence: CDR1 SGHTA, CDR2 FQGNSA. CDR3 protein: CASSLGLQPNYGYTF. The CDR3 DNA reads as TGTGCCAGCAGCTTAGGACTCCAACCTAACTATGGCTACACCTTC.

V and J are TRBV6-5 and TRBJ2-3, with D tentatively TRBD2 (5 bases). Trimming pared 2 bases from V and 3 bases from J, leaving 21 bases between. Looked up from germline, CDR1 is MNHEY and CDR2 is SVGAGI. The CDR3 covers 18 residues. The CDR3 nucleotides are TGTGCCAGCAGTTACACCCTCCAGGCTAGCTCTCAAACAGATACGCAGTATTTT. Translated: CASSYTLQASSQTDTQYF.

This clonotype was detected a few times. The chain links TRBV25-1 to TRBJ2-1; D tentatively fits TRBD1 or TRBD2 (6 bases each). There are 14 residues in the CDR3. Germline loops: CDR1 MGHDK, CDR2 SYGVNS. V shed 2 bases and J shed 8 bases, with 13 bases lying between them. The CDR3 here is CASSEGRGDDEQFF. The DNA for the CDR3 is TGTGCCAGCAGTGAAGGAAGGGGGGACGATGAGCAGTTCTTC.

V gene TRBV7-9 combines with J gene TRBJ2-3; D is unresolved. CDR3 length equals 18 residues. The V gene's germline CDR1 is SEHNR and CDR2 FQNEAQ (reference sequence). Trimming stripped 5 bases from V and 7 bases from J, with 28 bases between. For the CDR3, the DNA is TGTGCCAGCAGCCCGACGTCGACCTCCGGGTCCCGATTTAATACGCAGTATTTT. Translating gives CASSPTSTSGSRFNTQYF.

This CDR3 is CASSPAWGETQYF. CDR3 DNA sequence: TGCGCCAGCAGTCCTGCCTGGGGTGAGACCCAGTACTTC. The chain links TRBV5-1 to TRBJ2-5; D not resolved. The CDR3 is 13 amino acids. In germline, CDR1 is SGHRS, CDR2 YFSETQ. V lost 5 bases and J lost 5, with 13 bases in between.

The chain joins TRBV20-1 to TRBJ2-1, with 7 bases aligning to TRBD2. Germline lookup yields CDR1 DFQATT and CDR2 SNEGSKA (reference sequence). The J segment lost 11 bases and the V segment lost 0 bases, leaving 10 bases of the junction unmatched. The CDR3 has 14 amino acids. The CDR3 spells CSARDPDGGGQQFF. The CDR3 nucleotides read TGCAGTGCTAGAGATCCAGATGGCGGGGGACAGCAGTTCTTC.

The genes are TRBV7-2 and TRBJ2-3, with 9 bases matching TRBD2. CDR3 length: 16 residues. Losses at the gene ends were 3 bases for V and 2 bases for J; bases not matched to a gene: 6. CDR1 and CDR2 (germline): SGHTA, FQGNSA. This chain's CDR3 is CASSFKAGGSTDTQYF. In nucleotides, the CDR3 is TGTGCCAGCAGCTTTAAAGCGGGGGGATCCACAGATACGCAGTATTTT.

This chain joins TRBV5-1 and TRBJ1-1; 9 bases agree with TRBD1. The V segment lost 6 bases and the J segment 0 bases; nucleotides outside the gene matches: 15. The CDR3 spans 18 residues. CDR1 is SGHRS, CDR2 YFSETQ, per germline. Here the CDR3 reads CASNHFPGQGTLNTEAFF. In DNA, the CDR3 is TGCGCCAGCAACCATTTCCCGGGACAGGGCACGCTGAACACTGAAGCTTTCTTT.

In its sample, this clonotype was seen a few times. This chain uses TRBV3-1 with TRBJ2-5; no firm D call. With 3 bases removed from V and 5 bases from J, the gap between germline ends came to 7 bases. From germline, CDR1 is LGHDT and CDR2 YNNKEL (reference sequence). The CDR3 has 12 amino acids. CDR3 sequence reads: CASSQGMETQYF. The CDR3 DNA reads as TGTGCCAGCAGCCAGGGAATGGAGACCCAGTACTTC.

The chain combines TRBV2 with TRBJ1-1; 7 bases agree with TRBD1. Per germline, CDR1 SNHLY and CDR2 FYNNEI. The CDR3 runs to 16 residues. Trimming removed 1 base from V and 4 bases from J; junction bases left unmatched: 9. CDR3 sequence: CASSEVSTGSGTEAFF. The CDR3 DNA sequence: TGTGCCAGCAGTGAAGTATCGACAGGGTCGGGCACTGAAGCTTTCTTT.

Comment on this clonotype: A much larger clone sits a single nucleotide away, making a read error possible. V is TRBV7-2 and J is TRBJ2-3; D is uncertain. The CDR3 totals 14 residues. V was clipped by 1 base and J by 2 bases, with 7 bases between them. CDR1 SGHTA and CDR2 FQGNSA come from the germline V gene. CDR3 region: CASSLDTITDTQYF. The CDR3 DNA is TGTGCCAGCAGCTTAGATACTATCACAGATACGCAGTATTTT.

The chain joins TRBV7-9 to TRBJ2-7; unclear D gene. The CDR3 consists of 13 residues. Germline-derived CDR1 and CDR2 are SEHNR and FQNEAQ (reference sequence). Trimming removed 5 bases from V and 2 bases from J, with 10 bases in between. In DNA form, the CDR3 reads TGTGCCAGCAGCCCCCAGCGCCCCTACGAGCAGTACTTC. It yields the protein CASSPQRPYEQYF.

The chain links TRBV10-3 to TRBJ2-7; tentatively, D is TRBD2 (5 bases). CDR1 is ENHRY and CDR2 is SYGVKD in the germline V gene. The V and J ends lost 2 bases and 1 base respectively, with 15 bases between them. The CDR3 spans 16 residues. The CDR3 here is CAISEPALRGSYEQYF. As DNA, the CDR3 is TGTGCCATCAGTGAGCCTGCCTTACGAGGGTCCTACGAGCAGTACTTC.

The chain combines TRBV27 with TRBJ2-7, with D unresolved. The V gene lost 3 bases and the J gene lost 1 base, with 10 bases spanning the gap. CDR3 size: 14 residues. Germline CDR1 MNHEY, CDR2 SMNVEV (reference sequence). The CDR3 sequence: CASSFHSLSYEQYF. The CDR3 DNA is TGTGCCAGCAGTTTCCACAGTCTGTCCTACGAGCAGTACTTC.

V is TRBV20-1 and J is TRBJ2-3; 8 bases are shared with TRBD2. The ends lost 5 bases at V and 3 bases at J; junction bases unmatched: 16. The CDR3 consists of 17 residues. Per the germline V gene, CDR1 is DFQATT and CDR2 is SNEGSKA (reference sequence). This CDR3 reads CSAPLLGTRRVTDTQYF. CDR3 in DNA: TGCAGTGCTCCCTTGTTGGGGACTAGAAGGGTTACAGATACGCAGTATTTT.

Comment on this clonotype: The germline gene is not matched at one end of the junction; a read error may be the cause. This chain links TRBV6-5 with TRBJ1-2; D not certain. The CDR3 has 14 amino acids. CDR1 is MNHEY, CDR2 SVGAGI, per germline. CDR3 sequence reads: CASSRPSWLGGCTF. CDR3 DNA sequence: TGTGCCAGCAGTCGCCCGTCTTGGCTTGGTGGCTGCACCTTC.

V usage is TRBV29-1 and J usage is TRBJ1-2; TRBD1 might be the D (5 bases). The CDR3 covers 12 residues. Germline values: CDR1 SQVTM, CDR2 ANQGSEA. Trimming pared 7 bases from V and 2 bases from J, leaving 11 bases between. Here the CDR3 reads CSAWDGNYGYTF. CDR3 sequence (DNA): TGCAGCGCCTGGGACGGAAACTATGGCTACACCTTC.

This clonotype was detected a few times. This chain joins TRBV20-1 and TRBJ2-7; D gene uncertain. The V gene lost 2 bases and the J gene lost 4 bases, with 9 bases spanning the gap. Germline loops: CDR1 DFQATT, CDR2 SNEGSKA (reference sequence). The CDR3 is made up of 12 amino acids. The CDR3 spells CSARLSGYEQYF. Written as DNA, the CDR3 is TGCAGTGCTAGATTGTCGGGTTACGAGCAGTACTTC.

The chain links TRBV27 to TRBJ2-3; D is possibly TRBD2 (5 bases). In germline, CDR1 is MNHEY, CDR2 SMNVEV (reference sequence). There are 17 residues in the CDR3. V lost 6 bases and J 1 base, leaving 20 bases between the germline ends. CDR3 in amino acids: CASSRMRADHRTDTQYF. For the CDR3, the DNA is TGTGCCAGCAGCCGAATGCGGGCAGACCACCGCACAGATACGCAGTATTTT.

This clonotype was seen a handful of times. This rearrangement joins TRBV15 to TRBJ2-7, with 8 nucleotides matching TRBD1. The CDR3 has 14 amino acids. CDR1 LNHNV and CDR2 YYDKDF come from the germline V gene (reference sequence). The trim removed 0 bases at V and 5 bases at J, leaving 3 bases unmatched. The CDR3 DNA follows: TGTGCCACCAGCAGAGAGGACAGGGACGACGAGCAGTACTTC. Protein: CATSREDRDDEQYF.

The CDR3 sequence: CAISGGESPYEQYF. Here the CDR3 DNA reads TGTGCCATCAGCGGGGGCGAAAGCCCCTACGAGCAGTACTTC. V gene TRBV10-3 combines with J gene TRBJ2-7, with D possibly being TRBD1 or TRBD2 (6 bases each). Trimming removed 6 bases from V and 2 bases from J, with 14 bases in between. Germline V gene data show CDR1 as ENHRY and CDR2 as SYGVKD. The CDR3 totals 14 residues.